The rows below give T cell receptor beta chains drawn from one sample of a study of shared clonotypes between healthy human individuals. Libraries were prepared by immunoSEQ multiplex PCR; TCRdb keeps only in-frame clonotypes and omits some of them. The sample lists over a million clones, roughly 80% occurring once. Sequenced sample: memory CD4+ T cells sorted from blood. The receptors were gathered from a man aged 18 to 30 in good health. Both conserved end residues are part of each CDR3. Fields, in order: clone size, V gene, D gene, J gene, CDR3 protein, CDR3 DNA. D genes are given only for firm matches. Clone size is stated in some rows and not others, as once, few, many or a class when expanded.

.	TRBV10-2	.	TRBJ2-7	CASSDWNGIYEQYF	TGCGCCAGCAGTGATTGGAACGGGATCTACGAGCAGTACTTC
.	TRBV30	.	TRBJ2-7	CAWRVGTADPSPTNGEQYF	TGTGCCTGGAGGGTAGGGACTGCAGATCCCTCTCCTACGAACGGGGAGCAGTACTTC
.	TRBV19	.	TRBJ1-1	CASFDRNTEAFF	TGTGCCAGCTTCGACAGAAACACTGAAGCTTTCTTT
few	TRBV7-2	.	TRBJ2-7	CASSLVDGPSYEQYF	TGTGCCAGCAGCTTAGTTGATGGACCTTCCTACGAGCAGTACTTC
once	TRBV10-2	.	TRBJ2-1	CASSEGRDTYNEQFF	TGCGCCAGCAGTGAGGGTCGGGACACCTACAATGAGCAGTTCTTC
.	TRBV6-6	TRBD2	TRBJ2-5	CASRVLAGGRETQYF	TGTGCCAGCAGAGTACTAGCGGGGGGTCGAGAGACCCAGTACTTC
.	TRBV10-2	TRBD2	TRBJ2-1	CASSESLAGDHNEQFF	TGCGCCAGCAGTGAGTCGTTAGCGGGAGACCACAATGAGCAGTTCTTC
few	TRBV6-5	.	TRBJ2-4	CASGTGRDIQYF	TGTGCCAGCGGTACAGGGCGGGACATTCAGTACTTC
.	TRBV6-1	.	TRBJ1-1	CASRHPNTEAFF	TGTGCCAGCAGACACCCGAACACTGAAGCTTTCTTT
.	TRBV10-1	.	TRBJ1-1	CAGPQGSTEAFF	TGCGCCGGGCCCCAGGGGAGTACTGAAGCTTTCTTT
.	TRBV6-6	TRBD1	TRBJ1-3	CASSTGGAAGNTIYF	TGTGCCAGCAGCACAGGGGGCGCGGCTGGAAACACCATATATTTT
.	TRBV10-3	TRBD1	TRBJ1-1	CAISERSGQGGTEAFF	TGTGCCATCAGTGAGAGAAGTGGACAGGGGGGCACTGAAGCTTTCTTT
.	TRBV5-1	TRBD2	TRBJ2-1	CASSSGLAGNEQFF	TGCGCCAGCAGCTCCGGACTAGCGGGAAATGAGCAGTTCTTC
.	TRBV18	.	TRBJ2-7	CASSPLSLSDEQYF	TGTGCCAGCTCACCACTCAGCTTGTCCGACGAGCAGTACTTC
.	TRBV18	TRBD1	TRBJ1-2	CASSPNQGAGDGYTF	TGTGCCAGCTCACCAAACCAGGGGGCTGGAGATGGCTACACCTTC
once	TRBV6-1	.	TRBJ2-7	CASRGRGTVSYEQYF	TGTGCCAGCAGGGGCCGGGGGACTGTCTCCTACGAGCAGTACTTC
.	TRBV5-1	.	TRBJ1-2	CASSLMQSYGYTF	TGCGCCAGCAGCTTGATGCAGAGCTATGGCTACACCTTC
.	TRBV30	.	TRBJ2-1	CAWSAGRWNEQFF	TGTGCCTGGAGTGCCGGCCGGTGGAATGAGCAGTTCTTC
few	TRBV4-1	TRBD1	TRBJ2-7	CASSHGQGYEQYF	TGCGCCAGCAGCCACGGACAGGGCTACGAGCAGTACTTC
.	TRBV13	.	TRBJ1-6	CASSLPSPNSPLHF	TGTGCCAGCAGCTTACCCTCTCCTAATTCACCCCTCCACTTT
once	TRBV19	.	TRBJ2-1	CASSIALAGNEQFF	TGTGCCAGTAGTATAGCTTTGGCAGGGAATGAGCAGTTCTTC
.	TRBV18	TRBD2	TRBJ2-7	CASSPTSASYEQYF	TGTGCCAGCTCACCAACTAGCGCGAGTTACGAGCAGTACTTC
.	TRBV5-4	TRBD2	TRBJ2-1	CASSPRWTSGRGNEQFF	TGTGCCAGCAGCCCCCGCTGGACTAGCGGGAGAGGGAATGAGCAGTTCTTC
few	TRBV9	.	TRBJ1-2	CASSVATGNYGYTF	TGTGCCAGCAGCGTAGCTACAGGGAACTATGGCTACACCTTC
.	TRBV6-1	.	TRBJ2-3	CASSAYRAGDTQYF	TGTGCCAGCAGTGCCTACAGGGCGGGAGATACGCAGTATTTT
.	TRBV28	.	TRBJ1-3	CASSLSLSWNTIYF	TGTGCCAGCAGTTTATCTCTCTCTTGGAACACCATATATTTT
.	TRBV7-2	TRBD2	TRBJ2-7	CASSLASGSFNEQYF	TGTGCCAGCAGCTTAGCTAGCGGGAGTTTTAACGAGCAGTACTTC
.	TRBV6-6	.	TRBJ2-7	CASSYPQGEQYF	TGTGCCAGCAGTTACCCGCAGGGCGAGCAGTACTTC
.	TRBV19	TRBD1	TRBJ1-5	CASNVGTGAYSSNQPQHF	TGTGCCAGTAATGTTGGGACAGGGGCCTATTCTAGCAATCAGCCCCAGCATTTT